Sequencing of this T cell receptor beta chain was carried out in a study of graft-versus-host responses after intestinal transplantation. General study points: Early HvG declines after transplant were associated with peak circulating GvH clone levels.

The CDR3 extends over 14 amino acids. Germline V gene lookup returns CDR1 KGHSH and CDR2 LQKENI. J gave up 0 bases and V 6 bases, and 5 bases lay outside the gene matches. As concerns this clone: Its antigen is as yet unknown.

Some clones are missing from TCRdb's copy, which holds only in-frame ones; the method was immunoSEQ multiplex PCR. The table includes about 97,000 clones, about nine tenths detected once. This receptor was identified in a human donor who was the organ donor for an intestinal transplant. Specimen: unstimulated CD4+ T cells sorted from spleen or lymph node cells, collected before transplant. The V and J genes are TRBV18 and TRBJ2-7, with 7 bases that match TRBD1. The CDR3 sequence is CASSSGTDSYEQYF. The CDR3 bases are TGTGCCAGCTCGTCCGGGACAGACTCCTACGAGCAGTACTTC.